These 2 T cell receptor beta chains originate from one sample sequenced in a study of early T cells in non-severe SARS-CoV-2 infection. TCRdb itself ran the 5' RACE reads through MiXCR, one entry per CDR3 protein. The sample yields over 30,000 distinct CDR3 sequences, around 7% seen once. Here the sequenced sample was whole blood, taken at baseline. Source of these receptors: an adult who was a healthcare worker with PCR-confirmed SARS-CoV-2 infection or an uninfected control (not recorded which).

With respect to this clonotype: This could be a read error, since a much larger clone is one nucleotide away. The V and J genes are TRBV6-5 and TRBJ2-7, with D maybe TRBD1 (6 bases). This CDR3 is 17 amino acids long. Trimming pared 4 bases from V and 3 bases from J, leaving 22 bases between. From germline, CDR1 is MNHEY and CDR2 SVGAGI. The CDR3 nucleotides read TGTGCCAGCAGTTCTCCCCCCTGGGGGCGACTCGTCTACGAGCAGTACTTC. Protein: CASSSPPWGRLVYEQYF.

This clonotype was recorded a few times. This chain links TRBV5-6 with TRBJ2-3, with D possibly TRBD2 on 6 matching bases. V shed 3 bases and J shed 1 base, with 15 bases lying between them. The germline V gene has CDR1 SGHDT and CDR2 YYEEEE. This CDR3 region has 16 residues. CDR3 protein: CASSSPGASGTDTQYF. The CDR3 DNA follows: TGTGCCAGCAGCTCACCCGGAGCTAGCGGCACAGATACGCAGTATTTT.